This TCR beta chain was recovered during a study of cytotoxic CD8 clonotypes in ibrutinib-treated CLL. As for the study in general: After median 68 months, roughly 14 stayed in remission, about twelve progressed; responses around 24 partial, 2 complete.

Here immunoSEQ multiplex PCR was the method, and the copy in TCRdb shows in-frame clones only, minus some. This table holds about 160,000 clones, approximately 91% found once. Germline V CDR1 and CDR2: SEHNR, FQNEAQ (reference sequence). The junction had 9 bases not matched to a gene; V was cut back by 5 bases and J by 1 base. This CDR3 spans 16 amino acids. Concerning this clone: The antigen is not known.

Study findings and constraints: Treatment saw public clonotypes, which were uncommon, either contract or stay stable.

This specimen consisted of PBMCs, obtained at disease progression, from a patient treated with ibrutinib. The V call is TRBV7-9, the J call TRBJ2-3; the match to TRBD2 covers 7 bases. This sequence originates from a human donor with chronic lymphocytic leukemia. The CDR3 nucleotides read TGTGCCAGCAGCCCCTGGGGAGGGTCGGGCACAGATACGCAGTATTTT. Encoded protein: CASSPWGGSGTDTQYF.